This T cell receptor (beta chain) was found in a study of blood T cell repertoires in COVID-19. Some clones are missing from TCRdb's copy, which holds only in-frame ones; the method was immunoSEQ multiplex PCR. The sample includes more than 400,000 clones, 90% of them seen just once. In germline, CDR1 is MGHDK, CDR2 SYGVNS. Trimming cost V 2 bases and J 1 base, with 9 bases left between them. CDR3 size: 15 residues. Participants had their cohort set by participant-reported clinical history. Material: PBMCs or T cells enriched from blood (not recorded which). The genes are TRBV25-1 and TRBJ2-4, with D maybe TRBD1 (6 bases). The receptor was isolated from a man between 18 and 35 years old who had recovered from COVID-19. The CDR3 sequence is CASSEGDRAKNIQYF. CDR3 in DNA: TGTGCCAGCAGTGAAGGAGACAGGGCCAAAAACATTCAGTACTTC.